The 32 T cell receptor beta chains reported below all come from one sample, sequenced in a study of OX40 agonist ivuxolimab in advanced cancers. Sequencing was performed with immunoSEQ multiplex PCR; in TCRdb, only in-frame clones are kept and a portion is missing. The repertoire consists of over 25,000 clones, with about 80% occurring once and the leading ten covering around 25%. Sequencing was performed on CD4+ or CD8+ T cells sorted from blood, taken in a trial of the OX40 agonist ivuxolimab. The receptors stem from an adult with an advanced solid tumor such as melanoma, head and neck, liver or kidney cancer.

This clone was recorded once. Here the CDR3 DNA reads TGTGCCAGCAGCTCATCCCCGGACAGTGGCTACACCTTC. Translating gives CASSSSPDSGYTF. This chain joins TRBV7-3 and TRBJ1-2; D might be TRBD1 (6 bases). The V end lost 4 bases, the J end lost 7 bases, and 13 bases lay between the germline ends. CDR1 is SGHTA and CDR2 is FQGTGA in the germline V gene. This CDR3 spans 13 amino acids.

The chain has TRBV7-2 and TRBJ2-3, with D uncertain. Per the germline V gene, CDR1 is SGHTA and CDR2 is FQGNSA. Trimming took off 4 bases at V and 6 bases at J, with 5 bases between the two ends. This CDR3 has 11 amino acids. The chain's CDR3 is CASSSKDTQYF. The CDR3 DNA sequence: TGTGCCAGCAGCTCTAAGGATACGCAGTATTTT.

This chain connects TRBV5-4 to TRBJ2-1; 10 bases agree with TRBD1. Per germline, CDR1 SGHNT and CDR2 YYREEE (reference sequence). The length of the CDR3 is 16 residues. With V trimmed by 2 bases and J by 6 bases, 8 bases remained unmatched. The CDR3 reads CASSFGGTGAGNEQFF. The CDR3 nucleotides are TGTGCCAGCAGCTTTGGTGGGACAGGGGCCGGCAATGAGCAGTTCTTC. The variable domain in full, completed from reference TRBV5-4 and TRBJ2-1, reads ETGVTQSPTHLIKTRGQQVTLRCSSQSGHNTVSWYQQALGQGPQFIFQYYREEENGRGNFPPRFSGLQFPNYSSELNVNALELDDSALYLCASSFGGTGAGNEQFFGPGTRLTVL.

This chain links TRBV19 with TRBJ2-3, with D unclear. Germline CDR1 is LNHDA and CDR2 is SQIVND (reference sequence). V lost 5 bases and J 0 bases, leaving 12 bases between the germline ends. The CDR3 spans 15 residues. Written as DNA, the CDR3 is TGTGCCAGTAGTCAACGGACCCCTAGCACAGATACGCAGTATTTT. It yields the protein CASSQRTPSTDTQYF.

The chain has TRBV5-1 and TRBJ2-3; D remains ambiguous. Germline V gives CDR1 SGHRS, CDR2 YFSETQ. The V and J ends lost 0 bases and 3 bases respectively, with 5 bases between them. CDR3 length: 13 amino acids. The chain's CDR3 is CASSLGSTDTQYF. In nucleotides, the CDR3 is TGCGCCAGCAGCTTGGGCTCAACAGATACGCAGTATTTT.

This chain connects TRBV18 to TRBJ2-5, with D perhaps being TRBD1 or TRBD2 (5 bases each). The CDR3 has 15 amino acids. CDR1 is KGHSH, CDR2 LQKENI, per germline. V gave up 2 bases and J gave up 2 bases, with 12 bases separating them. CDR3 in amino acids: CASSPIRGQQETQYF. CDR3 DNA sequence: TGTGCCAGCTCACCAATCCGGGGCCAGCAAGAGACCCAGTACTTC.

This chain connects TRBV27 to TRBJ2-2; no clear D. V was cut by 6 bases and J by 1 base, with 9 bases left in between. This CDR3 comprises 14 residues. The germline V gene encodes CDR1 MNHEY and CDR2 SMNVEV (reference sequence). The chain's CDR3 is CASSSGVNTGELFF. The CDR3 region has the DNA TGTGCCAGCAGCTCCGGAGTGAACACCGGGGAGCTGTTTTTT.

This clone was counted only a few times. V usage is TRBV10-1 and J usage is TRBJ2-3; the D is unclear. CDR1 and CDR2 from the germline V gene are WNHNN and SYGVQD (reference sequence). The CDR3 covers 13 residues. Trimming took 4 bases from V and 5 from J, leaving 10 bases between them. The chain's CDR3 is CASSVAGEDTQYF. The CDR3 DNA follows: TGCGCCAGCAGTGTAGCTGGGGAAGATACGCAGTATTTT.

CDR3 in DNA: TGTGCCACCAGGAGGACCGGACCTAACTATGGCTACACCTTC. Protein product: CATRRTGPNYGYTF. The chain uses TRBV15 and TRBJ1-2; D is ambiguous. The germline CDR1 and CDR2 sequences are LNHNV and YYDKDF (reference sequence). CDR3 size: 14 residues. The V end was cut by 6 bases, the J end by 0 bases, with 11 bases between.

The chain has TRBV6-1 and TRBJ2-3; 10 positions agree with TRBD2. Germline CDR1 and CDR2: MNHNS and SASEGT. The CDR3 is 15 residues long. V lost 6 bases to trimming and J lost 7 bases; unmatched junction nucleotides: 10. The CDR3 nucleotides read TGTGCCAGCAGGGATACTAGCGGGGTTAGGAATACGCAGTATTTT. Translation: CASRDTSGVRNTQYF.

V is TRBV6-5 and J is TRBJ2-1; D unresolved. V lost 2 bases and J lost 7, with 3 bases in between. CDR1 is MNHEY and CDR2 is SVGAGI in the germline V gene. The CDR3 is 11 amino acids. CDR3 sequence: CASSYINEQFF. The DNA for the CDR3 is TGTGCCAGCAGTTACATTAATGAGCAGTTCTTC.

The gene calls are TRBV5-6 and TRBJ1-3; D is uncertain. Germline CDR1 is SGHDT and CDR2 is YYEEEE. The CDR3 loop spans 14 amino acids. The V gene lost 2 bases and the J gene lost 4 bases, with 10 bases spanning the gap. The CDR3 coding sequence is TGTGCCAGCAGCTTAAGGAGGTCCGGAAACACCATATATTTT. It yields the protein CASSLRRSGNTIYF. The variable domain in full, completed from reference TRBV5-6 and TRBJ1-3, reads DAGVTQSPTHLIKTRGQQVTLRCSPKSGHDTVSWYQQALGQGPQFIFQYYEEEERQRGNFPDRFSGHQFPNYSSELNVNALLLGDSALYLCASSLRRSGNTIYFGEGSWLTVV.

V gene TRBV6-5 combines with J gene TRBJ1-1, with D possibly matching TRBD1 (6 bases). The germline V gene has CDR1 MNHEY and CDR2 SVGAGI. The CDR3 length is 13 residues. V was pared by 5 bases and J by 6 bases, with 13 bases between. The DNA of the CDR3 is TGTGCCAGCAGTCGCCCGACAGGACCTGAAGCTTTCTTT. Amino acid sequence: CASSRPTGPEAFF.

The genes are TRBV18 and TRBJ2-2; D might be TRBD1 or TRBD2, each matching 5 bases. V lost 0 bases to trimming and J lost 2 bases, with 13 bases between them. This CDR3 region has 17 residues. The germline V gene encodes CDR1 KGHSH and CDR2 LQKENI. The CDR3 reads CASSPPPAGTNTGELFF. The DNA of the CDR3 is TGTGCCAGCTCACCACCCCCAGCCGGGACCAACACCGGGGAGCTGTTTTTT.

The chain employs TRBV5-1 and TRBJ2-2; D remains ambiguous. V gave up 0 bases and J gave up 4 bases, with 13 bases separating them. CDR3 size: 16 residues. The germline V gene has CDR1 SGHRS and CDR2 YFSETQ. The chain's CDR3 is CASSLEGLGFTGELFF. The CDR3 nucleotides are TGCGCCAGCAGCTTGGAAGGTTTGGGGTTCACCGGGGAGCTGTTTTTT.

The J gene is TRBJ2-2, the V gene TRBV4-2; 11 bases fit TRBD2. J gave up 4 bases and V 6 bases, and 7 bases lay outside the gene matches. Germline loops: CDR1 LGHNA, CDR2 YNFKEQ. The CDR3 is 16 amino acids. The CDR3 reads CASRSSGGAFTGELFF. DNA for the CDR3: TGTGCCAGCAGAAGTAGCGGGGGGGCGTTCACCGGGGAGCTGTTTTTT.

The chain employs TRBV6-5 and TRBJ2-7; D not resolved. V lost 0 bases and J 0 bases, leaving 6 bases between the germline ends. The CDR3 loop spans 14 amino acids. The germline V gene encodes CDR1 MNHEY and CDR2 SVGAGI. CDR3 sequence (DNA): TGTGCCAGCAGTTACTCGGAGAGCTCCTACGAGCAGTACTTC. This translates into CASSYSESSYEQYF.

The chain joins TRBV2 to TRBJ1-4, with a weak D call TRBD1 (6 bases). V lost 6 bases and J lost 8, with 10 bases in between. CDR1 is SNHLY, CDR2 FYNNEI, per germline. The CDR3 consists of 12 residues. The CDR3 here is CASRGTGEKLFF. The CDR3 DNA reads TGTGCCAGCAGAGGAACAGGGGAAAAACTGTTTTTT.

This clone was seen more than once but under ten times. The chain links TRBV4-1 to TRBJ2-2, with no clear D. Trimming shortened V by 4 bases and J by 4 bases, and 10 bases separated the two germline ends. Germline V gene lookup returns CDR1 MGHRA and CDR2 YSYEKL. This CDR3 is built from 14 residues. CDR3 in amino acids: CASSRLGLTGELFF. The DNA for the CDR3 is TGCGCCAGCAGCCGGTTGGGCCTCACCGGGGAGCTGTTTTTT.

This chain links TRBV7-9 with TRBJ2-1, with 11 nucleotides matching TRBD2. The V segment lost 1 base and the J segment 5 bases; nucleotides outside the gene matches: 4. The CDR3 totals 16 residues. CDR1 and CDR2 (germline): SEHNR, FQNEAQ (reference sequence). The CDR3 here is CASSLVTSGSNNEQFF. CDR3 DNA sequence: TGTGCCAGCAGCTTAGTTACTAGCGGGAGTAACAATGAGCAGTTCTTC.

CDR3: CASSPGSTQYF. CDR3 DNA: TGTGCCAGCAGTCCGGGGAGTACGCAGTATTTT. V gene TRBV25-1 combines with J gene TRBJ2-3, with D tentatively TRBD2 (5 bases). V was pared by 5 bases and J by 8 bases, with 8 bases between. This CDR3 comprises 11 residues. Looked up from germline, CDR1 is MGHDK and CDR2 is SYGVNS.

This chain links TRBV19 with TRBJ1-4, with D possibly TRBD1 on 5 matching bases. CDR1 and CDR2 from the germline V gene are LNHDA and SQIVND (reference sequence). Trimming shortened V by 5 bases and J by 3 bases, and 16 bases separated the two germline ends. This CDR3 comprises 16 residues. The CDR3 here is CASSSGQRPPNEKLFF. DNA for the CDR3: TGTGCCAGTAGTTCGGGGCAGAGGCCGCCTAATGAAAAACTGTTTTTT.

This rearrangement joins TRBV2 to TRBJ1-2, with TRBD1 matching over 8 bases. The trim removed 2 bases at V and 8 bases at J, leaving 13 bases unmatched. CDR1 is SNHLY and CDR2 is FYNNEI in the germline V gene. The CDR3 contains 16 residues. The CDR3 loop reads CASSEFSSTGVEGYTF. The CDR3 coding sequence is TGTGCCAGCAGTGAATTTTCCTCGACAGGGGTAGAGGGCTACACCTTC.

The V call is TRBV19, the J call TRBJ1-4; no reliable D call. There are 14 residues in the CDR3. V lost 4 bases to trimming and J lost 10 bases, with 16 bases between them. CDR1 is LNHDA, CDR2 SQIVND, per germline (reference sequence). The CDR3 DNA is TGTGCCAGTAGTACCGACATTCGGTTCGGAAAACTGTTTTTT. Protein: CASSTDIRFGKLFF.

The chain uses TRBV19 and TRBJ2-1; tentative D call: TRBD1 (5 bases). The germline V and J ends were trimmed by 2 bases and 8 bases, with 16 bases remaining between them. Germline V gene sequence: CDR1 LNHDA, CDR2 SQIVND (reference sequence). The CDR3 is 15 residues long. CDR3 residues: CASSITNPRQYEQFF. For the CDR3, the DNA is TGTGCCAGTAGTATAACCAATCCACGACAGTATGAGCAGTTCTTC.

The J gene is TRBJ1-5, the V gene TRBV6-1; TRBD1 matches 7 bases. Germline CDR1 and CDR2: MNHNS and SASEGT. The V gene end was trimmed by 6 bases and the J gene end by 4 bases; junction bases not matched to a gene: 6. The CDR3 totals 14 residues. CDR3 DNA: TGTGCCAGCAGCCGGGTGACAGGGAATCAGCCCCAGCATTTT. It is translated as CASSRVTGNQPQHF.

This clone was observed a handful of times. This sample includes further DNA sequences coding for the same CDR3. The J gene is TRBJ1-3, the V gene TRBV6-5, with 9 nucleotides matching TRBD1. The CDR3 contains 14 residues. Trimming at V came to 5 bases and at J to 3 bases, leaving 2 bases not matched to a gene. The germline gives CDR1 MNHEY, CDR2 SVGAGI. CDR3 DNA sequence: TGTGCCAGCAGTCGGACAGGGGTTGGAAACACCATATATTTT. This sequence encodes CASSRTGVGNTIYF.

V usage is TRBV9 and J usage is TRBJ1-2; no clear D gene. Germline V gene sequence: CDR1 SGDLS, CDR2 YYNGEE. The CDR3 length is 15 residues. Deletions cut 0 bases from V and 4 bases from J, with 13 bases between. CDR3: CASSVGQSPTYGYTF. Here the CDR3 DNA reads TGTGCCAGCAGCGTAGGCCAATCCCCCACCTATGGCTACACCTTC.

The genes are TRBV5-1 and TRBJ1-2, with D unresolved. This CDR3 comprises 15 residues. Trimming left V 2 bases short and J 5 bases short, with 16 bases between. From germline, CDR1 is SGHRS and CDR2 YFSETQ. The DNA for the CDR3 is TGCGCCAGCAGCTTTCGAGAGGGTTCGTGGTATGGCTACACCTTC. Translating gives CASSFREGSWYGYTF.

This chain connects TRBV5-1 to TRBJ2-7; TRBD1 agrees at 11 bases. V gave up 4 bases and J gave up 4 bases; unmatched junction bases: 7. CDR1 is SGHRS, CDR2 YFSETQ, per germline. The CDR3 extends over 15 amino acids. The DNA of the CDR3 is TGCGCCAGCAGCCCCGGGACAGGGGGTTCATACGAGCAGTACTTC. Translated, it gives CASSPGTGGSYEQYF.

The chain joins TRBV18 to TRBJ1-1; maybe TRBD1 (6 bases). CDR3 length equals 14 residues. Trimming took 4 bases from V and 7 from J, leaving 16 bases between them. Germline loops: CDR1 KGHSH, CDR2 LQKENI. Written as DNA, the CDR3 is TGTGCCAGCTCACAGCAACAGGGTCCGGTTGAAGCTTTCTTT. This translates into CASSQQQGPVEAFF.

V gene TRBV6-1 combines with J gene TRBJ1-3; D is undetermined. This CDR3 has 14 amino acids. Germline V gives CDR1 MNHNS, CDR2 SASEGT. Trimming cost V 2 bases and J 4 bases, with 9 bases left between them. This CDR3 reads CASSESRGGNTIYF. The DNA for the CDR3 is TGTGCCAGCAGTGAATCCCGGGGAGGAAACACCATATATTTT.